The 10 T cell receptor beta chains in this list originate from one sample, sequenced in a study of breast tumors, draining lymph nodes, adjacent tissues. The lymph nodes were axillary draining lymph nodes from breast cancer patients. One entry per CDR3 protein, called by TCRdb with MiXCR from the multiplex PCR reads. Of around 230,000 distinct CDR3 sequences in the sample, approximately 29% were seen once. Material for sequencing was axillary lymph node tissue. These receptors all come from a female donor with breast cancer. Some clones in this sample may be carry-over from other donors' samples.

This clonotype was observed at least ten times. The chain couples TRBV5-6 to TRBJ2-7, with no clear D. Germline V lookup: CDR1 SGHDT, CDR2 YYEEEE. V was cut by 0 bases and J by 4 bases, with 11 bases left in between. This CDR3 contains 14 residues. DNA for the CDR3: TGTGCCAGCAGCTTGGCTTTGGATGTATACGAGCAGTACTTC. This translates into CASSLALDVYEQYF.

For this clonotype: The junction and the germline gene differ at one end; a read error may be behind it. V gene TRBV11-1 combines with J gene TRBJ1-4, with D maybe TRBD1 (5 bases). There are 14 residues in the CDR3. Germline values: CDR1 SGHAT, CDR2 FQDESV (reference sequence). CDR3 in DNA: TGTGCCAGCAGCCCAGCCTCCGGAGGGGAAAAACTACTTTTT. Its translation: CASSPASGGEKLLF.

The chain combines TRBV20-1 with TRBJ1-3, with D unresolved. Germline-derived CDR1 and CDR2 are DFQATT and SNEGSKA (reference sequence). The CDR3 covers 13 residues. V shed 6 bases and J shed 1 base, with 10 bases lying between them. The CDR3 DNA reads TGCAGTGCGGGGAAAGGATCTGGAAACACCATATATTTT. Protein: CSAGKGSGNTIYF.

This clonotype was observed many times. This may be a read error: a much more frequent sequence differs by one nucleotide. The rearrangement uses TRBV5-1 and TRBJ1-6, with D unresolved. Looked up from germline, CDR1 is SGHRS and CDR2 is YFSETQ. The CDR3 runs to 14 residues. Trimming shortened V by 4 bases and J by 13 bases, and 18 bases separated the two germline ends. The CDR3 nucleotides read TGCGCCAGCAGCCAGGACGCGGGTGGGAGCCCCCTCCACTTT. Protein: CASSQDAGGSPLHF.

Ten or more counts support this clonotype. This rearrangement joins TRBV11-3 to TRBJ2-7; 7 bases map to TRBD2. The ends lost 6 bases at V and 3 bases at J; junction bases unmatched: 11. Per the germline V gene, CDR1 is SGHNT and CDR2 is YENEEA. The CDR3 loop spans 15 amino acids. The CDR3 DNA reads as TGTGCCAGCAGTTCCGGGACTAACAAACTCTACGAGCAGTACTTC. This sequence encodes CASSSGTNKLYEQYF.

This clonotype was found many times. J is TRBJ2-4 and V is TRBV11-2, with 9 bases lining up with TRBD1. V gave up 3 bases and J gave up 1 base; unmatched junction bases: 4. The CDR3 is made up of 16 amino acids. Germline V lookup: CDR1 SGHAT, CDR2 FQNNGV. For the CDR3, the DNA is TGTGCCAGCAGCTTTCGACAGGGGGGGGCCAAAAACATTCAGTACTTC. It specifies CASSFRQGGAKNIQYF. Full variable domain (outside the CDR3, taken from reference TRBV11-2 and TRBJ2-4): EAGVAQSPRYKIIEKRQSVAFWCNPISGHATLYWYQQILGQGPKLLIQFQNNGVVDDSQLPKDRFSAERLKGVDSTLKIQPAKLEDSAVYLCASSFRQGGAKNIQYFGAGTRLSVL.

In the case of this clonotype: Given a much more abundant clone one base away, this may be a read error. J is TRBJ2-7 and V is TRBV30; 8 nucleotides align to TRBD2. The CDR3 covers 14 residues. Germline assignment: CDR1 GTSNPN and CDR2 SVGIG (reference sequence). CDR3 bases: TGTGCCTGGAGTGGGGGTAGCGGGATTTACGGGCAGTACTTC. Protein sequence: CAWSGGSGIYGQYF.

This chain links TRBV2 with TRBJ1-6; TRBD1 matches at 7 bases. Germline-derived CDR1 and CDR2 are SNHLY and FYNNEI. The CDR3 runs 15 residues. Trimming took 3 bases from V and 8 from J; bases not matched to a gene: 7. Here the CDR3 DNA reads TGTGCCAGCAGTGAGGGAGGGGGCTGGGATTCACCCCTCCACTTT. Translated, it gives CASSEGGGWDSPLHF.

This clonotype has at least ten counts. The gene calls are TRBV4-1 and TRBJ1-4; 7 bases map to TRBD1. J gave up 10 bases and V 0 bases, and 5 bases lay outside the gene matches. CDR3 length: 14 residues. Germline CDR1 MGHRA, CDR2 YSYEKL. CDR3 DNA sequence: TGCGCCAGCAGCCAAGACCAGGGGGGGGGAAAACTGTTTTTT. Residues: CASSQDQGGGKLFF.

This clonotype was detected ten times or more. The V and J genes are TRBV6-5 and TRBJ2-1; TRBD2 agrees at 10 bases. J gave up 8 bases and V 6 bases, and 10 bases lay outside the gene matches. The length of the CDR3 is 15 residues. The germline gives CDR1 MNHEY, CDR2 SVGAGI. In DNA form, the CDR3 reads TGTGCCAGCAGATCTAGCGGGAGAAGTATCGATGAGCAGTTCTTC. Protein: CASRSSGRSIDEQFF.